The 16 T cell receptor beta chains listed next were all sequenced from one sample in a study of identical twins. TCRdb re-derived calls from the 5' RACE reads in MiXCR, one entry per CDR3 protein. This sample has about 550,000 distinct CDR3 sequences, with 20% to 25% found just once. This sample also appeared in a second study, on yellow fever vaccine responses in identical twins.

Specimen: CD4+ T cells sorted from blood. Receptor source: a woman between 18 and 29 years old in good health.

V and J are TRBV6-5 and TRBJ1-2; 9 bases match TRBD1. Germline lookup yields CDR1 MNHEY and CDR2 SVGAGI. The CDR3 consists of 15 residues. The J segment lost 5 bases and the V segment lost 2 bases, leaving 6 bases of the junction unmatched. For the CDR3, the DNA is TGTGCCAGCAGTTACACGGACAGGGGACGGTATGGCTACACCTTC. As protein: CASSYTDRGRYGYTF.

This chain links TRBV28 with TRBJ2-2; 8 bases line up with TRBD2. CDR1 is MDHEN and CDR2 is SYDVKM in the germline V gene. V lost 3 bases to trimming and J lost 7 bases; unmatched junction nucleotides: 13. This CDR3 comprises 17 residues. The CDR3 spells CASSFPWAGGVVGELFF. The CDR3 DNA is TGTGCCAGCAGTTTCCCCTGGGCGGGAGGAGTGGTCGGGGAGCTGTTTTTT.

This chain joins TRBV28 and TRBJ2-5, with D perhaps assigned TRBD1 or TRBD2 (6 bases each). With 2 bases removed from V and 5 bases from J, the gap between germline ends came to 21 bases. This CDR3 comprises 17 residues. Germline CDR1 is MDHEN and CDR2 is SYDVKM. CDR3 nucleotide sequence: TGTGCCAGCAGTTTAATTGGAGAGGGGGGATCGAGGGAGACCCAGTACTTC. It is translated as CASSLIGEGGSRETQYF.

This chain connects TRBV9 to TRBJ2-5; possibly TRBD1 for D (5 bases). Looked up from germline, CDR1 is SGDLS and CDR2 is YYNGEE. The CDR3 is 13 amino acids. V gave up 4 bases and J gave up 3 bases, with 10 bases separating them. The CDR3: CASSWGLEETQYF. CDR3 sequence (DNA): TGTGCCAGCAGCTGGGGCTTAGAAGAGACCCAGTACTTC.

This rearrangement joins TRBV7-7 to TRBJ2-3; no definite D call. Germline values: CDR1 SSHAT, CDR2 FNYEAQ (reference sequence). The length of the CDR3 is 13 residues. The V gene lost 2 bases and the J gene lost 4 bases, with 7 bases spanning the gap. The CDR3 spells CASSLMGADTQYF. In DNA form, the CDR3 reads TGTGCCAGCAGCTTAATGGGCGCAGATACGCAGTATTTT.

The chain couples TRBV10-3 to TRBJ2-3; 10 bases align to TRBD2. Germline CDR1 is ENHRY and CDR2 is SYGVKD. This CDR3 spans 14 amino acids. With 6 bases clipped from V and 6 bases from J, the junction kept 6 bases outside the gene matches. The CDR3 nucleotides read TGTGCCATCAGGCAACTAGCGGGGTCCGATACGCAGTATTTT. Translation gives CAIRQLAGSDTQYF.

This chain joins TRBV2 and TRBJ2-3; possibly TRBD1 for D (6 bases). The CDR3 spans 14 residues. With 8 bases removed from V and 2 bases from J, the gap between germline ends came to 14 bases. The germline V gene encodes CDR1 SNHLY and CDR2 FYNNEI. CDR3 nucleotides: TGTGCCAGCGGGACACATGGACCCACAGATACGCAGTATTTT. Translated, it gives CASGTHGPTDTQYF.

The rearrangement links TRBV15 to TRBJ2-2; D could derive from TRBD1 or TRBD2 (5 bases each). The CDR3 length is 16 residues. V lost 0 bases and J lost 5, with 13 bases in between. Looked up from germline, CDR1 is LNHNV and CDR2 is YYDKDF (reference sequence). CDR3 region: CATSRDRDVGTGELFF. The CDR3 DNA reads TGTGCCACCAGCAGAGATCGGGACGTGGGGACCGGGGAGCTGTTTTTT.

This clonotype was counted between two and nine times. This chain uses TRBV6-1 with TRBJ2-3; 8 nucleotides match TRBD2. V gave up 6 bases and J gave up 1 base; unmatched junction bases: 3. Per germline, CDR1 MNHNS and CDR2 SASEGT. The CDR3 is made up of 14 amino acids. In DNA form, the CDR3 reads TGTGCCAGCAGACGGGGGGGGGGCACAGATACGCAGTATTTT. It translates to CASRRGGGTDTQYF.

The chain combines TRBV28 with TRBJ2-7; TRBD1 is a possible D gene (5 bases). V lost 5 bases, J lost 1 base, and 15 bases lay in between. Per germline, CDR1 MDHEN and CDR2 SYDVKM. The CDR3 is 15 amino acids. Here the CDR3 reads CASSAQGSGSYEQYF. The CDR3, as DNA: TGTGCCAGCAGTGCCCAGGGCTCTGGATCCTACGAGCAGTACTTC.

This clonotype was seen many times. The rearrangement joins TRBV20-1 to TRBJ2-3; D uncertain. V lost 2 bases and J 2 bases, leaving 5 bases between the germline ends. The CDR3 is 12 residues long. In germline, CDR1 is DFQATT, CDR2 SNEGSKA (reference sequence). The CDR3 bases are TGCAGTGCTAGACAGCCCACAGATACGCAGTATTTT. Its translation: CSARQPTDTQYF.

This clonotype was observed a few times. The chain carries TRBV11-2 and TRBJ2-7, with 8 bases matching TRBD1. V shed 3 bases, J shed 6 bases, and the junction held 10 bases outside the gene matches. The CDR3 sequence is 15 residues long. Germline lookup yields CDR1 SGHAT and CDR2 FQNNGV. The CDR3 sequence is CASSFRGTGKFEQYF. The CDR3 DNA is TGTGCCAGCAGCTTCAGGGGGACAGGCAAGTTCGAGCAGTACTTC.

The table lists this clonotype with a few counts. The chain employs TRBV12-3 or TRBV12-4 and TRBJ2-1; the D gene is possibly TRBD2 (6 bases). Trimming took off 1 base at V and 6 bases at J, with 13 bases between the two ends. This CDR3 is 15 amino acids long. Here the CDR3 reads CASSLVGLALNEQFF. The CDR3 region has the DNA TGTGCCAGCAGTTTAGTCGGGCTAGCGCTCAATGAGCAGTTCTTC.

The J gene is TRBJ1-1, the V gene TRBV24-1; perhaps TRBD1 as D (5 bases). Germline values: CDR1 KGHDR, CDR2 SFDVKD. This CDR3 comprises 13 residues. Between the trimmed V and J ends, which lost 5 bases and 4 bases, there was a span of 10 bases. The CDR3 loop reads CATSAAGTTEAFF. CDR3 bases: TGTGCCACCAGTGCGGCAGGGACCACTGAAGCTTTCTTT.

As regards this clonotype: The CDR3 carries no conserved terminal phenylalanine or tryptophan, so it likely arises from a read error. No DNA is shown, since the ends of the CDR3 on it are uncertain; the CDR3 is the one TCRdb lists. CDR3 residues: CASSKPSCSGTNYGYTL. V gene TRBV21-1 combines with J gene TRBJ1-2. TRBV21-1 is a recognized pseudogene. The CDR3 spans 17 residues, counting both ends.

At least ten counts were recorded for this clonotype. The J gene is TRBJ2-5, the V gene TRBV28; either TRBD1 or TRBD2 may supply D (5 bases each). Germline V gives CDR1 MDHEN, CDR2 SYDVKM. Trimming shortened V by 5 bases and J by 2 bases, and 15 bases separated the two germline ends. This CDR3 is 15 amino acids long. The CDR3 sequence is CASSPQRGGQETQYF. The CDR3 DNA sequence: TGTGCCAGCAGTCCCCAACGGGGCGGACAAGAGACCCAGTACTTC. Complete variable domain (other parts from reference TRBV28 and TRBJ2-5): DVKVTQSSRYLVKRTGEKVFLECVQDMDHENMFWYRQDPGLGLRLIYFSYDVKMKEKGDIPEGYSVSREKKERFSLILESASTNQTSMYLCASSPQRGGQETQYFGPGTRLLVL.